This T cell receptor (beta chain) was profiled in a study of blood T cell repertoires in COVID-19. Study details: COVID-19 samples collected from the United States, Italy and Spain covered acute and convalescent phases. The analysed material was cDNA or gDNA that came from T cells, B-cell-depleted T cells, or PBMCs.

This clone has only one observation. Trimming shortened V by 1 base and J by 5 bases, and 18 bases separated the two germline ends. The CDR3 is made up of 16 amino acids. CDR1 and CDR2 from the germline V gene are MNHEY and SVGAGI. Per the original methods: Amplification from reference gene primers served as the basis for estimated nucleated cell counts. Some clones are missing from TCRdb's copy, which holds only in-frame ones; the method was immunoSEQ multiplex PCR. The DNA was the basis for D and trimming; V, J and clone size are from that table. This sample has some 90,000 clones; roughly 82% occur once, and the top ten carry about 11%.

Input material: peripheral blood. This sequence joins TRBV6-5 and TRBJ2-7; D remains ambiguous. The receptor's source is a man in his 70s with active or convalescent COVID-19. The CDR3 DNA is TGTGCCAGCAGTTACTTGACCGGGTCTTCGATCCACGAGCAGTACTTC. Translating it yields CASSYLTGSSIHEQYF.